The 22 T cell receptor beta chains below come from one sample, sequenced in a study of identifying expanded T cells in peripheral blood. This table comes from immunoSEQ multiplex PCR, and its TCRdb copy is limited to in-frame clones, with some not included. The sample has around 100,000 clones; 75% to 90% are singletons. The material sequenced was blood. These receptors all come from a person aged 18 to 75 in good health.

This clone occurred a few times. This chain connects TRBV28 to TRBJ1-1; a possible D gene is TRBD1 (5 bases). Germline lookup yields CDR1 MDHEN and CDR2 SYDVKM. The CDR3 is made up of 15 amino acids. Trimming shortened V by 7 bases and J by 1 base, and 16 bases separated the two germline ends. CDR3 residues: CASTMPGTRNTEAFF. The CDR3 DNA is TGTGCCAGCACCATGCCCGGGACCCGGAACACTGAAGCTTTCTTT.

This clone appeared a few times. The chain employs TRBV4-1 and TRBJ1-5; D remains ambiguous. The length of the CDR3 is 12 residues. CDR1 MGHRA and CDR2 YSYEKL come from the germline V gene. V lost 0 bases and J lost 11, with 8 bases in between. For the CDR3, the DNA is TGCGCCAGCAGCCAAGATGGGCGAGCCCAGCATTTT. Its protein is CASSQDGRAQHF.

The chain's CDR3 is CASAEKPYEQYF. In DNA form, the CDR3 reads TGTGCCAGCGCAGAAAAGCCCTACGAGCAGTACTTC. The chain uses TRBV11-3 and TRBJ2-7; no firm D call. In germline, CDR1 is SGHNT, CDR2 YENEEA. The CDR3 is 12 amino acids. V gave up 8 bases and J gave up 2 bases, with 10 bases separating them.

The chain is built from TRBV1 and TRBJ2-3; the table's D call TRBD2 went unverified against the DNA. TRBV1 is described as a pseudogene. This CDR3 has 15 amino acids. CDR3 region: CTWRYLATSTDTQYF. In nucleotides, the CDR3 is TGCACCTGGCGTTACTTAGCGACTAGCACAGATACGCAGTATTTT.

The genes are TRBV6-6 and TRBJ1-5; possible D gene TRBD1, 5 bases. The CDR3 consists of 14 residues. With 4 bases removed from V and 2 bases from J, the gap between germline ends came to 9 bases. CDR1 is MNHNY and CDR2 is SVGAGI in the germline V gene (reference sequence). CDR3 sequence: CASSSGLGNQPQHF. As DNA, the CDR3 is TGTGCCAGCAGTTCGGGGCTCGGCAATCAGCCCCAGCATTTT.

This chain connects TRBV29-1 to TRBJ2-3; no clear D gene. There are 12 residues in the CDR3. CDR1 SQVTM and CDR2 ANQGSEA come from the germline V gene. V gave up 3 bases and J gave up 1 base, with 5 bases separating them. CDR3 DNA: TGCAGCGTTGACATAGGCACAGATACGCAGTATTTT. It specifies CSVDIGTDTQYF.

The J gene is TRBJ1-2, the V gene TRBV28; D not resolved. CDR1 is MDHEN and CDR2 is SYDVKM in the germline V gene. CDR3 size: 13 residues. Trimming took off 8 bases at V and 6 bases at J, with 16 bases between the two ends. This CDR3 reads CASRRQPGDGYTF. In nucleotides, the CDR3 is TGTGCCAGCCGTAGACAACCTGGTGATGGCTACACCTTC.

V is TRBV7-6 and J is TRBJ1-3; a weak D match, TRBD1 (5 bases). The CDR3 spans 16 residues. Germline lookup yields CDR1 SGHVS and CDR2 FNYEAQ. V shed 1 base and J shed 0 bases, with 10 bases lying between them. This CDR3 is CASSLGRQLSGNTIYF. The DNA for the CDR3 is TGTGCCAGCAGCTTAGGCCGACAGCTCTCTGGAAACACCATATATTTT.

The J gene is TRBJ2-7, the V gene TRBV21-1; the table's TRBD1 call for D was not verified on the DNA. TRBV21-1 is a known pseudogene. CDR3 size: 15 residues. The CDR3 region is CASSKSQGESRKQYF. The CDR3 nucleotides are TGTGCCAGCAGCAAAAGCCAGGGGGAAAGCAGGAAGCAGTACTTC.

This clone came up a few times. The chain links TRBV30 to TRBJ1-6, with D tentatively TRBD1 (6 bases). Trimming removed 5 bases at V and 10 bases at J, with 18 bases between. The germline V gene has CDR1 GTSNPN and CDR2 SVGIG (reference sequence). The CDR3 contains 14 residues. The CDR3 region has the DNA TGTGCCTGGTCCGGGGGCGCATCCCACTCACCCCTCCACTTT. It translates to CAWSGGASHSPLHF.

The V call is TRBV9, the J call TRBJ2-5, with 9 bases fitting TRBD2. The junction had 14 bases not matched to a gene; V was cut back by 4 bases and J by 4 bases. The CDR3 sequence is 17 residues long. Germline values: CDR1 SGDLS, CDR2 YYNGEE. The CDR3, as DNA: TGTGCCAGCAGCACCGGCGGCGGGGGGGCAATTTCAGAGACCCAGTACTTC. Its protein product is CASSTGGGGAISETQYF.

The V and J genes are TRBV4-1 and TRBJ2-5; weak D call: TRBD2 (5 bases). The length of the CDR3 is 17 residues. CDR1 is MGHRA and CDR2 is YSYEKL in the germline V gene. The V end lost 4 bases, the J end lost 3 bases, and 21 bases lay between the germline ends. CDR3 DNA: TGCGCCAGCAGCCCCCACCCCCCCGGACTGCTTAAAGAGACCCAGTACTTC. Translation: CASSPHPPGLLKETQYF.

This sequence joins TRBV10-3 and TRBJ1-6; 8 nucleotides agree with TRBD1. This CDR3 is 14 amino acids long. V shed 7 bases, J shed 10 bases, and the junction held 9 bases outside the gene matches. Germline-derived CDR1 and CDR2 are ENHRY and SYGVKD. The CDR3 region is CAITRGQGGSPLHF. In DNA form, the CDR3 reads TGTGCCATCACCAGAGGACAGGGTGGATCACCCCTCCACTTT.

The chain links TRBV6-1 to TRBJ1-5, with D hard to call. V was trimmed by 6 bases and J by 0 bases, leaving 12 bases between them. The germline V gene encodes CDR1 MNHNS and CDR2 SASEGT. The CDR3 is 15 residues long. CDR3: CASRLDGDSNQPQHF. DNA for the CDR3: TGTGCCAGCAGACTGGACGGTGATAGCAATCAGCCCCAGCATTTT.

The chain uses TRBV6-5 and TRBJ1-1; no clear D gene. With 2 bases removed from V and 4 bases from J, the gap between germline ends came to 8 bases. In germline, CDR1 is MNHEY, CDR2 SVGAGI. CDR3 size: 13 residues. CDR3 nucleotides: TGTGCCAGCAGTTACCTTAGGACCACTGAAGCTTTCTTT. Its protein is CASSYLRTTEAFF.

This clone was observed once. The chain is built from TRBV5-6 and TRBJ1-5; 9 nucleotides match TRBD1. After removal of 2 bases from V and 7 bases from J, the junction contained 4 bases not matched to a gene. Germline assignment: CDR1 SGHDT and CDR2 YYEEEE. This CDR3 has 14 residues. The CDR3 loop reads CASSFGTGGQPQHF. The CDR3 bases are TGTGCCAGCAGCTTCGGTACAGGGGGCCAGCCCCAGCATTTT.

The chain carries TRBV11-2 and TRBJ2-3; no firm D call. The V gene's germline CDR1 is SGHAT and CDR2 FQNNGV. CDR3 length: 14 residues. The V end was cut by 1 base, the J end by 5 bases, with 10 bases between. CDR3 nucleotides: TGTGCCAGCAGCTTAGTCGCGCCTTTAGATACGCAGTATTTT. Protein product: CASSLVAPLDTQYF.

V and J are TRBV7-2 and TRBJ2-1; 13 positions match TRBD2. Germline trimming cut 5 bases from V and 14 bases from J; bases unmatched to any gene: 9. This CDR3 region has 14 residues. Germline values: CDR1 SGHTA, CDR2 FQGNSA. The CDR3 region is CASSLTSGGANEFF. The CDR3, as DNA: TGTGCCAGCAGCCTAACTAGCGGGGGGGCAAATGAGTTCTTC.

The V gene is TRBV10-3, the J gene TRBJ1-1, with unresolved D. The CDR3 loop spans 16 amino acids. Germline V gene data show CDR1 as ENHRY and CDR2 as SYGVKD. Trimming pared 2 bases from V and 5 bases from J, leaving 18 bases between. The DNA for the CDR3 is TGTGCCATCAGTGAGCTGCCCCTTCCGGGAACGACTGAAGCTTTCTTT. This sequence encodes CAISELPLPGTTEAFF.

The rearrangement uses TRBV29-1 and TRBJ1-1; 9 bases align to TRBD1. CDR1 and CDR2 (germline): SQVTM, ANQGSEA. J gave up 5 bases and V 5 bases, and 9 bases lay outside the gene matches. The CDR3 totals 14 residues. DNA of the CDR3: TGCAGCGTTAAGAGGACAGGGGAAAGAACTGAAGCTTTCTTT. Protein sequence: CSVKRTGERTEAFF.

The chain couples TRBV2 to TRBJ2-1, with TRBD2 matching 12 bases. With 11 bases clipped from V and 2 bases from J, the junction kept 13 bases outside the gene matches. The germline V gene has CDR1 SNHLY and CDR2 FYNNEI. This CDR3 comprises 17 residues. Here the CDR3 reads CAVMGLAGGLAYNEQFF. CDR3 sequence (DNA): TGTGCCGTCATGGGGCTAGCGGGGGGGCTGGCCTACAATGAGCAGTTCTTC.

V and J are TRBV11-3 and TRBJ2-7; no reliable D call. Looked up from germline, CDR1 is SGHNT and CDR2 is YENEEA. V was clipped by 1 base and J by 0 bases, with 7 bases between them. The CDR3 spans 14 residues. CDR3 sequence reads: CASSLGLSSYEQYF. Written as DNA, the CDR3 is TGTGCCAGCAGCTTAGGTCTAAGCTCCTACGAGCAGTACTTC.